This TCR beta chain was retrieved from a study of blood T cell repertoires in COVID-19. At the level of the study: PBMCs, B-cell-depleted T cells, or T cells were the source of the cDNA or gDNA that made up the material.

Trimming cost V 0 bases and J 4 bases; bases outside gene matches: 8. The CDR3 is 16 amino acids. In germline, CDR1 is SGHTA, CDR2 FQGNSA. This clone was seen more than once but under ten times. Libraries were prepared by immunoSEQ multiplex PCR; TCRdb keeps only in-frame clonotypes and omits some of them. Of 140,000 to 150,000 clones in the sample, roughly 81% were seen once. The material sequenced was peripheral blood. The sequence derives from a human donor with acute or convalescent COVID-19. The donor label of this sample is uncertain. The rearrangement uses TRBV7-2 and TRBJ1-2, with 7 bases that match TRBD1. CDR3 protein: CASSLAPPTGSYGYTF. For the CDR3, the DNA is TGTGCCAGCAGCTTAGCCCCACCGACAGGGTCCTATGGCTACACCTTC.